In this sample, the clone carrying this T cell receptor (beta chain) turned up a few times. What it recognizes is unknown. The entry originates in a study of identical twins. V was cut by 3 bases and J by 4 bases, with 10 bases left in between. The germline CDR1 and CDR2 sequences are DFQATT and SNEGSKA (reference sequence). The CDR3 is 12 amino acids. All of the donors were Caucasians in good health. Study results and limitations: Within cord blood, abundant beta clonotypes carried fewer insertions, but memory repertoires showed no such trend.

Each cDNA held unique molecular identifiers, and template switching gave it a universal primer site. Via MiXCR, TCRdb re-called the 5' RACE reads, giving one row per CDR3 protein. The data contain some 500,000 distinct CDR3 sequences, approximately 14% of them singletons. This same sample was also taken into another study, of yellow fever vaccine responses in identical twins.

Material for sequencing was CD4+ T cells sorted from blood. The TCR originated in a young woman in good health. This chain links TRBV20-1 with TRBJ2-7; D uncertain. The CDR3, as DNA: TGCAGTGCTAGCTCCTCGGGTTACGAGCAGTACTTC. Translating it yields CSASSSGYEQYF.